This passage covers 3 T cell receptor beta chains from one sample sequenced in a study of a mutant IDH1 vaccine in newly diagnosed glioma. Data came from immunoSEQ multiplex PCR; TCRdb stores just in-frame clones and leaves some out. The repertoire holds more than 25,000 clones, 75% to 80% seen once, with roughly a tenth in the top ten. Time point: week 5, during vaccination. Vaccinated patients received 300 ug of mutant IDH1 20-mer peptide per dose, with topical imiquimod. These TCRs are of unknown antigen specificity. The sample here was PBMCs, taken from a glioma patient whose treatment included an IDH1 peptide vaccine. Source of these receptors: a man aged 40-49 years with glioma.

In this sample, this clone turned up once. This CDR3 reads CASGGGHTEAFF. The CDR3, as DNA: TGTGCTAGTGGGGGGGGTCACACTGAAGCTTTCTTT. The V and J genes are TRBV12-5 and TRBJ1-1; perhaps TRBD1 as D (5 bases). V gave up 6 bases and J gave up 3 bases, with 8 bases separating them. CDR3 length equals 12 residues. In germline, CDR1 is LGHNT, CDR2 FRNRAP.

V is TRBV7-9 and J is TRBJ2-3; 13 nucleotides align to TRBD2. The length of the CDR3 is 17 residues. V shed 4 bases and J 1 base; nucleotides not matched to a gene: 5. CDR1 is SEHNR and CDR2 is FQNEAQ in the germline V gene (reference sequence). In DNA form, the CDR3 reads TGTGCCAGCAGCTCCTCCGGGACTAGCGGGGGCACAGATACGCAGTATTTT. Translation gives CASSSSGTSGGTDTQYF.

This clone was counted between two and nine times. This chain links TRBV7-7 with TRBJ2-2; 9 positions agree with TRBD1. CDR1 and CDR2 from the germline V gene are SSHAT and FNYEAQ (reference sequence). V trimming: 6 bases; J trimming: 4 bases; junction bases outside the gene matches: 6. The CDR3 contains 15 residues. The CDR3 sequence is CASSKGQGPTGELFF. CDR3 nucleotide sequence: TGTGCCAGCAGTAAGGGACAGGGTCCCACCGGGGAGCTGTTTTTT. The full variable domain, its missing parts supplied by reference TRBV7-7 and TRBJ2-2, is GAGVSQSPRYKVTKRGQDVTLRCDPISSHATLYWYQQALGQGPEFLTYFNYEAQPDKSGLPSDRFSAERPEGSISTLTIQRTEQRDSAMYRCASSKGQGPTGELFFGEGSRLTVL.